These 21 T cell receptor beta chains were all obtained from the same sample, sequenced in a study of T cell responses to AZD1222 COVID-19 vaccine. The data were produced by immunoSEQ multiplex PCR, yet TCRdb's version contains in-frame clones alone and is incomplete. The sample contains 100,000 to 150,000 clones, approximately 91% of which appear only once. This specimen consisted of peripheral blood, obtained 28 days after the second AZD1222 dose. Receptors originate from an adult who received the AZD1222 COVID-19 vaccine.

The genes are TRBV9 and TRBJ2-3; weak D call: TRBD2 (6 bases). Deletions cut 0 bases from V and 1 base from J, with 9 bases between. The CDR3 is 15 amino acids. In germline, CDR1 is SGDLS, CDR2 YYNGEE. The CDR3 DNA reads TGTGCCAGCAGCGTAGTTGGCGGGGGCACAGATACGCAGTATTTT. Residues: CASSVVGGGTDTQYF. The whole variable domain, remainder taken from reference TRBV9 and TRBJ2-3, is DSGVTQTPKHLITATGQRVTLRCSPRSGDLSVYWYQQSLDQGLQFLIQYYNGEERAKGNILERFSAQQFPDLHSELNLSSLELGDSALYFCASSVVGGGTDTQYFGPGTRLTVL.

The rearrangement links TRBV29-1 to TRBJ1-2; D call uncertain. Per germline, CDR1 SQVTM and CDR2 ANQGSEA. Trimming shortened V by 7 bases and J by 8 bases, and 20 bases separated the two germline ends. CDR3 length: 13 residues. The CDR3 DNA sequence: TGCAGCGCTACTCCGGGAACCCAGGAGGGCTACACCTTC. Amino acid sequence: CSATPGTQEGYTF.

The rearrangement uses TRBV5-1 and TRBJ1-2, with 9 bases identical to TRBD1. The CDR3 contains 15 residues. V was clipped by 4 bases and J by 3 bases; unmatched bases: 7. CDR1 and CDR2 from the germline V gene are SGHRS and YFSETQ. The chain's CDR3 is CASSKEDRGHYGYTF. CDR3 coding DNA: TGCGCCAGCAGCAAGGAGGACAGGGGACACTATGGCTACACCTTC.

The chain has TRBV3-1 (or the pseudogene TRBV3-2) and TRBJ1-2, with no clear D. The CDR3 length is 14 residues. V lost 4 bases and J 5 bases, leaving 14 bases between the germline ends. CDR1 and CDR2 from the germline V gene are LGHDT and YNNKEL (reference sequence). CDR3 coding DNA: TGTGCCAGCAGCCCCACCGGTCGCGTTTATGGCTACACCTTC. Its translation is CASSPTGRVYGYTF.

This clone was observed once. The gene calls are TRBV6-6 and TRBJ2-1; TRBD2 agrees at 8 bases. The CDR3 runs to 15 residues. Germline lookup yields CDR1 MNHNY and CDR2 SVGAGI (reference sequence). The junction had 11 bases not matched to a gene; V was cut back by 4 bases and J by 9 bases. CDR3 in DNA: TGTGCCAGCAGTTCCGCGGGAGGCGCGCGCGGTGAGCAGTTCTTC. It is translated as CASSSAGGARGEQFF.

The CDR3 DNA follows: TGTGCCAGTAGTCTCCGGGACAGTTTTCTGGCTCACTATGGCTACACCTTC. Protein sequence: CASSLRDSFLAHYGYTF. The chain has TRBV19 and TRBJ1-2; TRBD1 matches at 7 bases. Trimming at V came to 5 bases and at J to 3 bases, leaving 15 bases not matched to a gene. Germline V gives CDR1 LNHDA, CDR2 SQIVND (reference sequence). This CDR3 comprises 17 residues.

The chain combines TRBV6-2 or TRBV6-3 with TRBJ2-1, with 13 bases fitting TRBD2. The ends lost 6 bases at V and 7 bases at J; junction bases unmatched: 3. This CDR3 has 14 residues. Germline CDR1 and CDR2: MNHEY and SVGEGT. The CDR3 DNA reads TGTGCCAGCAGCAGACTAGCGGGAGGAAATGAGCAGTTCTTC. Amino acids: CASSRLAGGNEQFF.

The chain is built from TRBV7-6 and TRBJ1-6; D gene uncertain. The CDR3 has 17 residues. The germline gives CDR1 SGHVS, CDR2 FNYEAQ. Between the trimmed V and J ends, which lost 4 bases and 0 bases, there was a span of 13 bases. CDR3 DNA sequence: TGTGCCAGCAGCTCAACGAGGGCAAGCTCCTATAATTCACCCCTCCACTTT. Translation: CASSSTRASSYNSPLHF. The full variable domain, its missing parts supplied by reference TRBV7-6 and TRBJ1-6, is GAGVSQSPRYKVTKRGQDVALRCDPISGHVSLYWYRQALGQGPEFLTYFNYEAQQDKSGLPNDRFSAERPEGSISTLTIQRTEQRDSAMYRCASSSTRASSYNSPLHFGNGTRLTVT.

This clone showed up just once. The chain employs TRBV5-1 and TRBJ1-3; 8 nucleotides align to TRBD1. The germline V gene has CDR1 SGHRS and CDR2 YFSETQ. With V trimmed by 4 bases and J by 0 bases, 6 bases remained unmatched. This CDR3 comprises 16 residues. For the CDR3, the DNA is TGCGCCAGCAGCCCGCGGACAGGGAGCTCTGGAAACACCATATATTTT. Amino acid sequence: CASSPRTGSSGNTIYF.

This chain links TRBV4-2 with TRBJ2-3; D perhaps matches TRBD2 (6 bases). CDR3 length: 16 amino acids. In germline, CDR1 is LGHNA, CDR2 YNFKEQ. Deletions cut 1 base from V and 2 bases from J, with 13 bases between. CDR3 DNA sequence: TGTGCCAGCAGCCAAGTTCCGGGAGCGGTCACAGATACGCAGTATTTT. The encoded protein is CASSQVPGAVTDTQYF.

The V call is TRBV10-1, the J call TRBJ2-5; D is possibly TRBD2 (6 bases). CDR3 length: 12 residues. V was cut by 6 bases and J by 3 bases, with 8 bases left in between. From germline, CDR1 is WNHNN and CDR2 SYGVQD (reference sequence). The CDR3 DNA sequence: TGCGCCAGCAGGGGACTTAAAGAGACCCAGTACTTC. This translates into CASRGLKETQYF.

The chain combines TRBV24-1 with TRBJ1-1, with 9 bases identical to TRBD1. This CDR3 is built from 16 residues. CDR1 and CDR2 from the germline V gene are KGHDR and SFDVKD. With 5 bases clipped from V and 4 bases from J, the junction kept 10 bases outside the gene matches. The DNA for the CDR3 is TGTGCCACCAGTGCCCGAAACCGGGACAGGGTCACTGAAGCTTTCTTT. Its protein is CATSARNRDRVTEAFF.

The gene calls are TRBV11-1 and TRBJ2-3; no clear D gene. V dropped 7 bases and J dropped 2 bases, with 7 bases sitting between them. Germline lookup yields CDR1 SGHAT and CDR2 FQDESV (reference sequence). The CDR3 is made up of 12 amino acids. The CDR3 here is CASIGFTDTQYF. The CDR3 DNA is TGTGCCAGCATCGGATTCACAGATACGCAGTATTTT.

V is TRBV5-1 and J is TRBJ2-5; 14 bases match TRBD2. Germline V CDR1 and CDR2: SGHRS, YFSETQ. The CDR3 contains 16 residues. V shed 3 bases and J 5 bases; nucleotides not matched to a gene: 6. The CDR3 loop is CASSSGLAGGRETQYF. CDR3 bases: TGCGCCAGCAGCTCCGGACTAGCGGGAGGAAGGGAGACCCAGTACTTC.

This chain links TRBV10-3 with TRBJ1-5; TRBD1 might be the D (5 bases). Trimming removed 6 bases from V and 0 bases from J, with 6 bases in between. Germline V lookup: CDR1 ENHRY, CDR2 SYGVKD. CDR3 length equals 13 residues. In DNA, the CDR3 is TGTGCCATCAGGAGGGGTAGCAATCAGCCCCAGCATTTT. This codes for CAIRRGSNQPQHF.

This clone is a singleton in its sample. The V gene is TRBV20-1, the J gene TRBJ1-2; a weak D match, TRBD1 (6 bases). Trimming shortened V by 3 bases and J by 4 bases, and 18 bases separated the two germline ends. The CDR3 sequence is 15 residues long. Looked up from germline, CDR1 is DFQATT and CDR2 is SNEGSKA (reference sequence). For the CDR3, the DNA is TGCAGTGCTAGTCGGGGACATCAAAGCGGCTATGGCTACACCTTC. Translation: CSASRGHQSGYGYTF.

In its sample, this clone was seen once. This chain joins TRBV28 and TRBJ2-7, with TRBD2 as a possible D gene (6 bases). CDR3 length equals 15 residues. Between the trimmed V and J ends, which lost 3 bases and 0 bases, there was a span of 12 bases. In germline, CDR1 is MDHEN, CDR2 SYDVKM. In DNA, the CDR3 is TGTGCCAGCAGTTTGCCGAGCGGGTACTCCTACGAGCAGTACTTC. It codes for CASSLPSGYSYEQYF.

The chain combines TRBV7-8 with TRBJ2-1; D gene uncertain. V lost 0 bases, J lost 3 bases, and 9 bases lay in between. The CDR3 loop spans 15 amino acids. CDR1 and CDR2 (germline): SGHVS, FQNEAQ. CDR3 sequence (DNA): TGTGCCAGCAGCTTAGCGGGCGGTAACTACAATGAGCAGTTCTTC. It codes for CASSLAGGNYNEQFF. The full variable domain, in which reference TRBV7-8 and TRBJ2-1 provide the parts outside the CDR3, is GAGVSQSPRYKVAKRGQDVALRCDPISGHVSLFWYQQALGQGPEFLTYFQNEAQLDKSGLPSDRFFAERPEGSVSTLKIQRTQQEDSAVYLCASSLAGGNYNEQFFGPGTRLTVL.

In regard to this clone: The same CDR3 is also encoded by other DNA sequences in this sample. This CDR3 is CASSFAGNTGELFF. CDR3 bases: TGCGCCAGCAGCTTCGCCGGAAACACCGGGGAGCTGTTTTTT. The chain uses TRBV5-1 and TRBJ2-2; D unclear. V was trimmed by 2 bases and J by 2 bases, leaving 7 bases between them. Germline lookup yields CDR1 SGHRS and CDR2 YFSETQ. CDR3 length equals 14 residues.

The chain is built from TRBV28 and TRBJ2-2; D is unresolved. CDR1 is MDHEN and CDR2 is SYDVKM in the germline V gene. Trimming pared 10 bases from V and 1 base from J, leaving 7 bases between. The CDR3 is 12 amino acids. CDR3 nucleotides: TGTGCCACCCGAGTGAACACCGGGGAGCTGTTTTTT. Residues: CATRVNTGELFF.

The rearrangement joins TRBV27 to TRBJ2-7, with TRBD2 as a possible D gene (6 bases). Looked up from germline, CDR1 is MNHEY and CDR2 is SMNVEV (reference sequence). V lost 5 bases and J 4 bases, leaving 18 bases between the germline ends. The CDR3 consists of 15 residues. CDR3 sequence: CASSRSTSRSYEQYF. CDR3 in DNA: TGTGCCAGCAGTCGATCAACTAGCAGATCTTACGAGCAGTACTTC.